Given below is one T cell receptor beta chain in context. Its antigen is currently unknown. This entry is derived from a study of shared clonotypes between healthy human individuals. Broader study findings: Sorted-subset sequencing was shown by rarefaction to be incomplete despite large depth.

Data came from immunoSEQ multiplex PCR; TCRdb stores just in-frame clones and leaves some out. The data contain approximately 650,000 clones, 95% to 96% of them singletons. The ends were cut back, 3 bases at V and 0 bases at J, with 4 bases in the middle. The V gene's germline CDR1 is MNHEY and CDR2 SMNVEV (reference sequence). This CDR3 is 13 amino acids long. Naive-designated CD8 cells lacked CD45RO, were positively enriched for CCR7, and omitted terminally differentiated effector memory CD45RA+ cells. Material for sequencing was naive CD8+ T cells sorted from blood. This chain uses TRBV27 with TRBJ2-3; D is undetermined. The TCR comes from a woman aged 25 to 45 in good health. CDR3 protein: CASSLLSTDTQYF. CDR3 DNA: TGTGCCAGCAGTTTGCTGAGCACAGATACGCAGTATTTT.